This T cell receptor beta chain was obtained from a study of shared clonotypes between healthy human individuals. Study results and caveats: Memory subsets generally showed lower estimated richness than naive subsets. Naive CD4 clonotype sharing across a handful of donors was around 5%.

The CDR3 extends over 13 amino acids. Deletions cut 8 bases from V and 1 base from J, with 11 bases between. CDR1 is MDHEN and CDR2 is SYDVKM in the germline V gene. A note on this clone: The antigen is unknown.

The assay was immunoSEQ multiplex PCR, and TCRdb's table has in-frame clones only and misses some. The sample consists of approximately 590,000 clones, 95% to 96% of them appearing once. Terminally differentiated effector memory CD45RA+ cells were left out of the naive CD8 fraction, which was CD45RO-negative and positively selected for CCR7. Sequenced input: naive CD8+ T cells sorted from blood. V is TRBV28 and J is TRBJ1-1, with a weak D call TRBD1 (6 bases). The clonotype originates from a woman in her 30s in good health. CDR3 coding DNA: TGTGCCAGCGAGGGGGGTTGGAACACTGAAGCTTTCTTT. Protein: CASEGGWNTEAFF.